What follows are 16 T cell receptor beta chains derived from one specimen sequenced in a study of CD4 T cells in relation to SARS-CoV-2 and coronaviruses. Libraries were prepared by immunoSEQ multiplex PCR; TCRdb keeps only in-frame clonotypes and omits some of them. The data contain approximately 60,000 clones, approximately 90% of them singletons. Sequencing input: naive CD4+ T cells from PBMCs. As to subset: naive CD4+ T cells isolated by negative enrichment. The receptors come from an adult with COVID-19.

The chain carries TRBV30 and TRBJ1-4; the D is unclear. Looked up from germline, CDR1 is GTSNPN and CDR2 is SVGIG (reference sequence). The CDR3 runs 15 residues. V was cut by 5 bases and J by 0 bases, with 13 bases left in between. In DNA, the CDR3 is TGTGCCTGGTCCCGGACGGAAGCAACTAATGAAAAACTGTTTTTT. It translates to CAWSRTEATNEKLFF.

This chain uses TRBV5-4 with TRBJ2-3; tentatively, D is TRBD2 (7 bases). Germline V gives CDR1 SGHNT, CDR2 YYREEE (reference sequence). There are 19 residues in the CDR3. Deletions cut 0 bases from V and 3 bases from J, with 23 bases between. The CDR3 loop reads CASSLGGLRGRSLTDTQYF. The CDR3 bases are TGTGCCAGCAGCTTGGGGGGGCTCCGCGGGAGATCTTTGACAGATACGCAGTATTTT.

Only a few counts were recorded for this clone. The chain couples TRBV5-4 to TRBJ2-1; no reliable D call. The germline V and J ends were trimmed by 0 bases and 1 base, with 8 bases remaining between them. CDR1 SGHNT and CDR2 YYREEE come from the germline V gene (reference sequence). The CDR3 runs 15 residues. CDR3 in DNA: TGTGCCAGCAGCTTGGATGGCAAGTCCTACAATGAGCAGTTCTTC. Amino acid sequence: CASSLDGKSYNEQFF.

The V and J genes are TRBV28 and TRBJ2-7; 12 bases line up with TRBD2. The V gene end was trimmed by 1 base and the J gene end by 11 bases; junction bases not matched to a gene: 15. This CDR3 region has 17 residues. CDR1 is MDHEN and CDR2 is SYDVKM in the germline V gene. The CDR3 coding sequence is TGTGCCAGCAGTTTATTGTTTGACCTGACTAGCGGGAGTATAAAGTACTTC. It yields the protein CASSLLFDLTSGSIKYF.

CDR3 residues: CASSIRTSGMNTGELFF. The CDR3 DNA reads as TGTGCCAGCAGCATCCGTACTAGCGGAATGAACACCGGGGAGCTGTTTTTT. The V and J genes are TRBV7-2 and TRBJ2-2; 8 bases are a match to TRBD2. The germline V gene encodes CDR1 SGHTA and CDR2 FQGNSA. This CDR3 comprises 17 residues. Trimming took 5 bases from V and 1 from J; bases not matched to a gene: 9.

The chain combines TRBV5-1 with TRBJ2-1; 9 bases agree with TRBD2. Germline trimming cut 0 bases from V and 9 bases from J; bases unmatched to any gene: 13. Germline CDR1 reads SGHRS; CDR2 reads YFSETQ. This CDR3 comprises 17 residues. The CDR3 DNA is TGCGCCAGCAGCTTGGAGTTCCGCGGGAGGGGTAATAGTGAGCAGTTCTTC. This encodes CASSLEFRGRGNSEQFF.

The chain carries TRBV3-1 (or the pseudogene TRBV3-2) and TRBJ1-4, with TRBD1 matching 10 bases. The CDR3 has 15 amino acids. V lost 3 bases and J lost 6; bases outside the gene matches: 4. Germline lookup yields CDR1 LGHDT and CDR2 YNNKEL (reference sequence). The CDR3 loop reads CASSHSGTGDEKLFF. CDR3 DNA: TGTGCCAGCAGCCACTCCGGGACAGGGGATGAAAAACTGTTTTTT.

The rearrangement links TRBV29-1 to TRBJ2-3; a weak D match, TRBD2 (6 bases). The CDR3 extends over 18 amino acids. Per the germline V gene, CDR1 is SQVTM and CDR2 is ANQGSEA. V lost 0 bases to trimming and J lost 0 bases, with 19 bases between them. This CDR3 reads CSVEDWSVRETSTDTQYF. Written as DNA, the CDR3 is TGCAGCGTTGAAGATTGGTCGGTGCGGGAAACTAGCACAGATACGCAGTATTTT.

The V gene is TRBV6-6, the J gene TRBJ2-7, with D possibly matching TRBD1 (5 bases). V was clipped by 0 bases and J by 3 bases, with 12 bases between them. The CDR3 contains 15 residues. Germline lookup yields CDR1 MNHNY and CDR2 SVGAGI (reference sequence). The CDR3 sequence is CASSYSKGPNYEQYF. Written as DNA, the CDR3 is TGTGCCAGCAGTTACTCGAAGGGGCCTAACTACGAGCAGTACTTC.

This chain connects TRBV6-6 to TRBJ1-1; 7 nucleotides match TRBD1. The J segment lost 6 bases and the V segment lost 0 bases, leaving 10 bases of the junction unmatched. This CDR3 contains 16 residues. Germline-derived CDR1 and CDR2 are MNHNY and SVGAGI (reference sequence). The CDR3 coding sequence is TGTGCCAGCAGTTACTCTGGGGACAGTCCTCCGTCTGAAGCTTTCTTT. Translated, it gives CASSYSGDSPPSEAFF.

This chain joins TRBV28 and TRBJ2-5; TRBD2 aligns across 8 bases. V lost 9 bases to trimming and J lost 2 bases; unmatched junction nucleotides: 5. The CDR3 contains 13 residues. Germline values: CDR1 MDHEN, CDR2 SYDVKM. The CDR3 nucleotides are TGTGCCAGTTCACTAGCGGATCAAGAGACCCAGTACTTC. Protein sequence: CASSLADQETQYF.

V gene TRBV5-1 combines with J gene TRBJ2-3, with 7 bases matching TRBD2. This CDR3 contains 19 residues. After removal of 0 bases from V and 4 bases from J, the junction contained 17 bases not matched to a gene. Germline-derived CDR1 and CDR2 are SGHRS and YFSETQ. The CDR3 here is CASSLVRGERGRNADTQYF. The CDR3 DNA is TGCGCCAGCAGCTTGGTTCGGGGAGAACGCGGGAGAAACGCAGATACGCAGTATTTT. Looking up the rest from reference TRBV5-1 and TRBJ2-3 gives the full variable domain: KAGVTQTPRYLIKTRGQQVTLSCSPISGHRSVSWYQQTPGQGLQFLFEYFSETQRNKGNFPGRFSGRQFSNSRSEMNVSTLELGDSALYLCASSLVRGERGRNADTQYFGPGTRLTVL.

This chain links TRBV7-2 with TRBJ2-7; 8 bases agree with TRBD2. The CDR3 totals 16 residues. The junction had 8 bases not matched to a gene; V was cut back by 3 bases and J by 1 base. Germline loops: CDR1 SGHTA, CDR2 FQGNSA. CDR3 DNA sequence: TGTGCCAGCAGCTTTACAAGCGGGAGTAGTTCCTACGAGCAGTACTTC. Its translation: CASSFTSGSSSYEQYF.

The V call is TRBV18, the J call TRBJ2-3, with TRBD2 identical over 10 bases. Trimming removed 1 base from V and 2 bases from J; junction bases left unmatched: 6. CDR3 length: 17 amino acids. Germline loops: CDR1 KGHSH, CDR2 LQKENI. In DNA, the CDR3 is TGTGCCAGCTCACCACGACTAGCGGGCACTTTCACAGATACGCAGTATTTT. Its translation: CASSPRLAGTFTDTQYF.

The V gene is TRBV6-6, the J gene TRBJ2-3; D might be TRBD2 (6 bases). The V end was cut by 5 bases, the J end by 0 bases, with 12 bases between. Germline V gives CDR1 MNHNY, CDR2 SVGAGI (reference sequence). This CDR3 region has 15 residues. CDR3 protein: CASSDGRRSTDTQYF. CDR3 DNA sequence: TGTGCCAGCAGTGACGGGAGACGAAGCACAGATACGCAGTATTTT.

The rearrangement uses TRBV28 and TRBJ1-3; 7 bases agree with TRBD1. The V gene's germline CDR1 is MDHEN and CDR2 SYDVKM. The CDR3 covers 15 residues. The J segment lost 2 bases and the V segment lost 6 bases, leaving 7 bases of the junction unmatched. CDR3 region: CASSLLDRAGNTIYF. The DNA of the CDR3 is TGTGCCAGCAGCCTCTTAGACAGGGCTGGAAACACCATATATTTT.